Below, 10 T cell receptor beta chains from the same sample are listed, as sequenced in a study of shared clonotypes between healthy human individuals. TCRdb's copy holds only in-frame clones and misses some; the assay was immunoSEQ multiplex PCR. The sample lists 2.5 million or so clones, 85% to 95% seen once, with 0.13% to 0.15% in the top ten. Sequencing was performed on naive CD4+ T cells sorted from blood. Documented subset: CD45RA+ positively selected. The receptors originated from a man aged 18 to 29 in good health.

This clone was recorded only once. The gene calls are TRBV10-3 and TRBJ2-1, with D possibly being TRBD2 (6 bases). The V end lost 2 bases, the J end lost 10 bases, and 27 bases lay between the germline ends. This CDR3 has 18 residues. Looked up from germline, CDR1 is ENHRY and CDR2 is SYGVKD. As DNA, the CDR3 is TGTGCCATCAGTGAGCATAGCGGAACTACAATGAGAGGTGGGGAGCAGTTCTTC. It translates to CAISEHSGTTMRGGEQFF.

The V and J genes are TRBV6-5 and TRBJ2-7, with D possibly being TRBD2 (5 bases). CDR3 length: 13 residues. The germline CDR1 and CDR2 sequences are MNHEY and SVGAGI. The V end was cut by 5 bases, the J end by 6 bases, with 14 bases between. CDR3 nucleotides: TGTGCCAGCAGTCGCAGAGGACTGGGCGAGCAGTACTTC. Encoded protein: CASSRRGLGEQYF.

The chain has TRBV6-6 and TRBJ2-7; 8 bases match TRBD1. Trimming removed 4 bases from V and 1 base from J; junction bases left unmatched: 6. The CDR3 contains 15 residues. Germline V gene sequence: CDR1 MNHNY, CDR2 SVGAGI (reference sequence). CDR3 region: CASSFQTGGSYEQYF. The CDR3 DNA sequence: TGTGCCAGCAGTTTCCAAACAGGGGGGTCCTACGAGCAGTACTTC.

This clone was seen only once. V and J are TRBV5-1 and TRBJ1-1, with D maybe TRBD1 (6 bases). The V end was cut by 2 bases, the J end by 4 bases, with 15 bases between. Germline values: CDR1 SGHRS, CDR2 YFSETQ. This CDR3 comprises 15 residues. CDR3 sequence (DNA): TGCGCCAGCAGCTTTGGGCAGGGGCCGGCCACTGAAGCTTTCTTT. Amino acids: CASSFGQGPATEAFF.

The chain is built from TRBV10-3 and TRBJ1-2; TRBD1 matches 9 bases. Germline V gives CDR1 ENHRY, CDR2 SYGVKD. The CDR3 has 14 residues. Losses at the gene ends were 5 bases for V and 7 bases for J; bases not matched to a gene: 8. The CDR3 DNA is TGTGCCATCAGTCCCCCACAGGGGGCGGGTGGCTACACCTTC. Protein product: CAISPPQGAGGYTF.

The gene calls are TRBV6-5 and TRBJ1-6; 10 bases line up with TRBD1. CDR1 and CDR2 from the germline V gene are MNHEY and SVGAGI. Trimming took 0 bases from V and 10 from J; bases not matched to a gene: 3. CDR3 length equals 15 residues. CDR3 in DNA: TGTGCCAGCAGTTACTCGGGGACAGGGGCCTCACCCCTCCACTTT. This encodes CASSYSGTGASPLHF.

This clone was seen a handful of times. The chain joins TRBV2 to TRBJ1-1; D uncertain. Germline-derived CDR1 and CDR2 are SNHLY and FYNNEI. The CDR3 contains 13 residues. Trimming took off 5 bases at V and 1 base at J, with 8 bases between the two ends. The CDR3: CASSLTSNTEAFF. In DNA form, the CDR3 reads TGTGCCAGCAGTCTCACCTCGAACACTGAAGCTTTCTTT. Variable domain in full (rest from reference TRBV2 and TRBJ1-1): EPEVTQTPSHQVTQMGQEVILRCVPISNHLYFYWYRQILGQKVEFLVSFYNNEISEKSEIFDDQFSVERPDGSNFTLKIRSTKLEDSAMYFCASSLTSNTEAFFGQGTRLTVV.

The gene calls are TRBV7-9 and TRBJ1-2, with unresolved D. CDR1 is SEHNR, CDR2 FQNEAQ, per germline (reference sequence). The CDR3 consists of 17 residues. The ends were cut back, 4 bases at V and 0 bases at J, with 18 bases in the middle. CDR3 in DNA: TGTGCCAGCAGCTCCCGTGTCTCTCTTTCAGCTAACTATGGCTACACCTTC. Its protein is CASSSRVSLSANYGYTF.

V usage is TRBV5-4 and J usage is TRBJ2-7; 11 bases match TRBD2. The CDR3 is made up of 16 amino acids. Germline-derived CDR1 and CDR2 are SGHNT and YYREEE (reference sequence). With V trimmed by 3 bases and J by 1 base, 6 bases remained unmatched. Written as DNA, the CDR3 is TGTGCCAGCAGCTCGCGACTAGCGGGGTTTTCCTACGAGCAGTACTTC. Translated, it gives CASSSRLAGFSYEQYF.

CDR3 sequence reads: CASTSQGALRETQYF. CDR3 in DNA: TGTGCCAGCACCTCGCAGGGGGCGTTACGAGAGACCCAGTACTTC. The chain carries TRBV7-9 and TRBJ2-5, with 8 bases identical to TRBD1. The CDR3 sequence is 15 residues long. The germline V gene encodes CDR1 SEHNR and CDR2 FQNEAQ (reference sequence). With 7 bases clipped from V and 4 bases from J, the junction kept 11 bases outside the gene matches.